What follows is one T cell receptor beta chain and its context. Its matching antigen is unknown. Noted time point: blood 2 weeks post-SBRT. Noted treatment: 15 Gy SBRT to primary tumor, nephrectomy 4 weeks later. This sample stems from a study of radiation and T cells in renal cell carcinoma. Study-wide findings and caveats: Without pretreatment biopsies, baseline tumor clonotype presence was undetermined.

The ends were cut back, 0 bases at V and 0 bases at J, with 5 bases in the middle. Germline values: CDR1 MNHEY, CDR2 SVGAGI. The CDR3 has 14 residues. Produced via immunoSEQ multiplex PCR; TCRdb's table is partial and in-frame only. The sample lists some 72,000 clones; roughly 82% were seen once. The receptor was derived from a man in his fifties or sixties with renal cell carcinoma. Here the sequenced sample was blood, taken from a patient whose treatment included radiotherapy and nephrectomy. V gene TRBV6-5 combines with J gene TRBJ2-5; D call uncertain. The CDR3 DNA reads TGTGCCAGCAGTTACTCAACATACCAAGAGACCCAGTACTTC. It translates to CASSYSTYQETQYF.